This entry lists 17 T cell receptor beta chains sequenced from one sample in a study of shared clonotypes between healthy human individuals. Here immunoSEQ multiplex PCR was the method, and the copy in TCRdb shows in-frame clones only, minus some. The repertoire holds roughly 660,000 clones, with 90% as singletons. Sequencing was done on a sample of memory CD8+ T cells from PBMCs. As for subset: CD45RO+ cells pooled with CCR7-negative TemRA cells. The source is a man younger than 35 in good health. Some clones in this sample may be carry-over from other donors' samples.

The gene calls are TRBV5-5 and TRBJ2-7; D is unresolved. V was pared by 1 base and J by 2 bases, with 10 bases between. CDR3 length: 14 amino acids. In germline, CDR1 is SGHKS, CDR2 YYEKEE (reference sequence). DNA of the CDR3: TGTGCCAGCAGCTTGCAGGCAGAAGCCTACGAGCAGTACTTC. Translated: CASSLQAEAYEQYF.

J is TRBJ2-2 and V is TRBV7-7, with 9 bases that match TRBD1. V gave up 5 bases and J gave up 3 bases; unmatched junction bases: 4. The CDR3 runs 15 residues. The germline V gene encodes CDR1 SSHAT and CDR2 FNYEAQ (reference sequence). The CDR3 here is CASSPGTGHTGELFF. DNA of the CDR3: TGTGCCAGCAGCCCCGGGACAGGGCACACCGGGGAGCTGTTTTTT.

The J gene is TRBJ1-2, the V gene TRBV7-8, with D uncertain. The V gene lost 5 bases and the J gene lost 8 bases, with 18 bases spanning the gap. Germline V lookup: CDR1 SGHVS, CDR2 FQNEAQ. The CDR3 extends over 14 amino acids. CDR3 DNA: TGTGCCAGCAGCGACCGGTGGGTGTCCGGGGGCTACACCTTC. Residues: CASSDRWVSGGYTF.

The V gene is TRBV7-9, the J gene TRBJ2-1; D is perhaps TRBD1 (5 bases). The CDR3 has 13 residues. The germline V and J ends were trimmed by 1 base and 7 bases, with 8 bases remaining between them. Germline CDR1 is SEHNR and CDR2 is FQNEAQ (reference sequence). The CDR3 sequence is CASSLETENEQFF. CDR3 coding DNA: TGTGCCAGCAGCTTAGAGACAGAGAATGAGCAGTTCTTC.

The V gene is TRBV27, the J gene TRBJ2-7, with unresolved D. There are 17 residues in the CDR3. Between the trimmed V and J ends, which lost 2 bases and 2 bases, there was a span of 19 bases. Germline assignment: CDR1 MNHEY and CDR2 SMNVEV (reference sequence). The CDR3 spells CASSLRFTLAVTYEQYF. In DNA, the CDR3 is TGTGCCAGCAGTTTACGGTTCACGTTAGCCGTCACCTACGAGCAGTACTTC.

This clone has only one observation. The chain joins TRBV19 to TRBJ1-5; 12 nucleotides agree with TRBD1. The V gene's germline CDR1 is LNHDA and CDR2 SQIVND (reference sequence). There are 15 residues in the CDR3. V was pared by 3 bases and J by 5 bases, with 2 bases of the junction left unmatched. CDR3 coding DNA: TGTGCCAGTAGTATCGGGACAGGGGGCCATCAGCCCCAGCATTTT. Amino acid sequence: CASSIGTGGHQPQHF.

The gene calls are TRBV6-5 and TRBJ2-1; D not certain. The ends were cut back, 0 bases at V and 5 bases at J, with 8 bases in the middle. CDR1 and CDR2 from the germline V gene are MNHEY and SVGAGI. The CDR3 is 14 amino acids. The CDR3 reads CASSYSGPNNEQFF. As DNA, the CDR3 is TGTGCCAGCAGTTACTCCGGACCAAACAATGAGCAGTTCTTC.

This chain links TRBV7-9 with TRBJ2-5; the match to TRBD2 covers 13 bases. V dropped 2 bases and J dropped 3; count of bases not matched to a gene: 6. From germline, CDR1 is SEHNR and CDR2 FQNEAQ (reference sequence). This CDR3 comprises 17 residues. The chain's CDR3 is CASSLPGLAGRKETQYF. CDR3 sequence (DNA): TGTGCCAGCAGCTTACCGGGACTAGCGGGAAGAAAAGAGACCCAGTACTTC.

The chain uses TRBV6-1 and TRBJ2-7; 9 bases match TRBD1. CDR1 MNHNS and CDR2 SASEGT come from the germline V gene. The CDR3 is 15 amino acids. Germline trimming cut 4 bases from V and 2 bases from J; bases unmatched to any gene: 6. The CDR3 nucleotides read TGTGCCAGCAGTGTACCGGGACAGGGTGCCTACGAGCAGTACTTC. Translating gives CASSVPGQGAYEQYF.

The V gene is TRBV27, the J gene TRBJ2-2, with TRBD2 matching 11 bases. J was trimmed by 8 bases and V by 5 bases; bases with no gene match: 16. The CDR3 has 18 residues. CDR1 and CDR2 from the germline V gene are MNHEY and SMNVEV (reference sequence). CDR3 region: CASSRLAGGPGSPGELFF. CDR3 nucleotide sequence: TGTGCCAGCAGTAGGTTAGCGGGAGGGCCGGGCTCCCCGGGGGAGCTGTTTTTT.

The chain joins TRBV6-5 to TRBJ1-1; possibly TRBD1 for D (6 bases). V shed 0 bases and J shed 1 base, with 9 bases lying between them. There are 15 residues in the CDR3. Germline-derived CDR1 and CDR2 are MNHEY and SVGAGI. The CDR3 DNA sequence: TGTGCCAGCAGTTACTCGGAGGGGGGGAACACTGAAGCTTTCTTT. Amino acids: CASSYSEGGNTEAFF.

The chain uses TRBV4-1 and TRBJ1-6, with D unresolved. V was clipped by 0 bases and J by 6 bases, with 12 bases between them. The CDR3 length is 16 residues. Germline V gene sequence: CDR1 MGHRA, CDR2 YSYEKL. The CDR3 DNA reads TGCGCCAGCAGCCAAGATGTTGAGGGTTTTAATTCACCCCTCCACTTT. Amino acid sequence: CASSQDVEGFNSPLHF.

This rearrangement joins TRBV5-6 to TRBJ1-5; weak D call: TRBD1 (5 bases). The V and J ends lost 1 base and 5 bases respectively, with 13 bases between them. Germline loops: CDR1 SGHDT, CDR2 YYEEEE. The CDR3 is 15 residues long. The CDR3 bases are TGTGCCAGCAGCTTGCGGGGCCCAGACTATCAGCCCCAGCATTTT. Translating it yields CASSLRGPDYQPQHF.

The rearrangement links TRBV7-8 to TRBJ2-7; 10 nucleotides match TRBD1. Trimming at V came to 1 base and at J to 2 bases, leaving 2 bases not matched to a gene. The CDR3 spans 15 residues. Germline CDR1 SGHVS, CDR2 FQNEAQ. CDR3 in DNA: TGTGCCAGCAGCTTAGGGACAGGGGGGACCTACGAGCAGTACTTC. Translation: CASSLGTGGTYEQYF.

J is TRBJ2-2 and V is TRBV5-6, with 8 bases fitting TRBD1. In germline, CDR1 is SGHDT, CDR2 YYEEEE. The J segment lost 6 bases and the V segment lost 7 bases, leaving 11 bases of the junction unmatched. CDR3 length: 15 amino acids. CDR3 residues: CASSDRVRRSGELFF. The CDR3 DNA reads as TGTGCCAGCTCGGACAGGGTCAGAAGATCCGGGGAGCTGTTTTTT.

The rearrangement links TRBV5-6 to TRBJ1-2, with TRBD1 matching over 8 bases. CDR3 length: 14 residues. V shed 0 bases, J shed 8 bases, and the junction held 6 bases outside the gene matches. In germline, CDR1 is SGHDT, CDR2 YYEEEE. The CDR3 DNA follows: TGTGCCAGCAGCTTGGGACAGGGGCGGGACGGCTACACCTTC. This codes for CASSLGQGRDGYTF.

V and J are TRBV13 and TRBJ2-7; the D gene could be TRBD1 or TRBD2 (6 bases each). V dropped 5 bases and J dropped 7 bases, with 21 bases sitting between them. The CDR3 covers 15 residues. Germline V gene data show CDR1 as PRHDT and CDR2 as FYEKMQ (reference sequence). CDR3 DNA sequence: TGTGCCAGCAGCCATTGGGACTCGACAAGGGGGGAGCAGTACTTC. This translates into CASSHWDSTRGEQYF.